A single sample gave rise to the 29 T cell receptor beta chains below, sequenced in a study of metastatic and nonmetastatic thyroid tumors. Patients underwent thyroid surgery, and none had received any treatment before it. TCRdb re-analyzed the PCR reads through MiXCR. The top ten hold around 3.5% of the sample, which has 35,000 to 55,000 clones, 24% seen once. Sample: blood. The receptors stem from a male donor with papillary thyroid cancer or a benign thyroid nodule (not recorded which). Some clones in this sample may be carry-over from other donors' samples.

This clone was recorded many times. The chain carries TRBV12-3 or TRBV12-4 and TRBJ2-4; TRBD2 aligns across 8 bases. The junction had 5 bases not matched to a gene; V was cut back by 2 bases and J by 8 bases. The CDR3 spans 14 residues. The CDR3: CASSLTGGRDIQYF. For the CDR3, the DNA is TGTGCCAGCAGTTTAACGGGAGGGCGGGACATTCAGTACTTC.

CDR3 DNA sequence: TGTGCCAGCAGCCCTGGTTCGGGAAGGATGGACGAGCAGTACTTC. Its protein product is CASSPGSGRMDEQYF. The gene calls are TRBV7-9 and TRBJ2-7; tentatively, D is TRBD2 (5 bases). Germline V gives CDR1 SEHNR, CDR2 FQNEAQ (reference sequence). The CDR3 loop spans 15 amino acids. V was clipped by 5 bases and J by 5 bases, with 19 bases between them. Full variable domain (outside the CDR3, taken from reference TRBV7-9 and TRBJ2-7): DTGVSQNPRHKITKRGQNVTFRCDPISEHNRLYWYRQTLGQGPEFLTYFQNEAQLEKSRLLSDRFSAERPKGSFSTLEIQRTEQGDSAMYLCASSPGSGRMDEQYFGPGTRLTVT.

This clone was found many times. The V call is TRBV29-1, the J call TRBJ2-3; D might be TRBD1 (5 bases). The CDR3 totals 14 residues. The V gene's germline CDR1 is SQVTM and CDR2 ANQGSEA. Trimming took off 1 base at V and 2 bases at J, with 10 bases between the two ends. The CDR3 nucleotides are TGCAGCGTTGAAGGCCAGGGAAACACAGATACGCAGTATTTT. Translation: CSVEGQGNTDTQYF.

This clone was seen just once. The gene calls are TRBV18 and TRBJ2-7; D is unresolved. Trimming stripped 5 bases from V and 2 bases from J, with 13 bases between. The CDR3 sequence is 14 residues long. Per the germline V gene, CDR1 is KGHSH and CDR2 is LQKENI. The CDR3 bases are TGTGCCAGCTCAGGTCGGCAGGTCACCTACGAGCAGTACTTC. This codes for CASSGRQVTYEQYF.

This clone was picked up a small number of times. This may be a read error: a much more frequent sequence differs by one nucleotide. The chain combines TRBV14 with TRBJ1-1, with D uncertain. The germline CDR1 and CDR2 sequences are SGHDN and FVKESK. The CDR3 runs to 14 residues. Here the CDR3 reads CASSPALSNAEAFF. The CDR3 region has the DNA TGTGCCAGCAGCCCTGCACTATCGAACGCTGAAGCTTTCTTT.

CDR3 coding DNA: TGCGCCAGCAGTGACAGTATCTCCTACGAGCAGTACTTC. It specifies CASSDSISYEQYF. The rearrangement uses TRBV10-1 and TRBJ2-7; D is unclear. V shed 3 bases and J shed 0 bases, with 6 bases lying between them. Germline values: CDR1 WNHNN, CDR2 SYGVQD (reference sequence). This CDR3 region has 13 residues.

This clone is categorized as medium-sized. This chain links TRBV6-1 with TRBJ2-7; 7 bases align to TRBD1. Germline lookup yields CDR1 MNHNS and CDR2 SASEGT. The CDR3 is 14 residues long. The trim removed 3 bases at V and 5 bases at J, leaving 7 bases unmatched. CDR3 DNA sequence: TGTGCCAGCAGTGAGCAGGGGGATTACGACGAGCAGTACTTC. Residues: CASSEQGDYDEQYF.

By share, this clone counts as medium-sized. CDR3 in DNA: TGTGCCAGCAGTTCTTATAGAGGACAGTCCAGTAATACTGAAGCTTTCTTT. This translates into CASSSYRGQSSNTEAFF. The chain combines TRBV28 with TRBJ1-1, with D possibly matching TRBD1 (6 bases). Germline V lookup: CDR1 MDHEN, CDR2 SYDVKM. V lost 4 bases to trimming and J lost 5 bases, with 23 bases between them. The CDR3 has 17 amino acids.

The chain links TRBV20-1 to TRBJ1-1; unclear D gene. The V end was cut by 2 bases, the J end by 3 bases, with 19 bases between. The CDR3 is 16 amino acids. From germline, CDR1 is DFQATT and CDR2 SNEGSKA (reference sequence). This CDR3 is CSARRGRRTFYTEAFF. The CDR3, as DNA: TGCAGTGCTAGACGAGGTCGCAGGACCTTTTACACTGAAGCTTTCTTT.

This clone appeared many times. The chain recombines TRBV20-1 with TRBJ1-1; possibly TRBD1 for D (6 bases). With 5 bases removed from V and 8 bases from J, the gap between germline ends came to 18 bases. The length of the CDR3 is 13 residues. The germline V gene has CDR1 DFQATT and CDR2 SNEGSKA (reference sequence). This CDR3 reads CSAPRLDRREAFF. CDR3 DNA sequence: TGCAGTGCTCCACGATTAGACAGGAGAGAAGCTTTCTTT.

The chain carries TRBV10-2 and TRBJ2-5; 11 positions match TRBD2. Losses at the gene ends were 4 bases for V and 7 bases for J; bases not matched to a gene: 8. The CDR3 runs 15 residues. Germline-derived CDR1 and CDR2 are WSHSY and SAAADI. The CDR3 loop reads CASSARLAGGWTQYF. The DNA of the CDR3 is TGCGCCAGCAGTGCTAGGCTAGCGGGGGGTTGGACCCAGTACTTC.

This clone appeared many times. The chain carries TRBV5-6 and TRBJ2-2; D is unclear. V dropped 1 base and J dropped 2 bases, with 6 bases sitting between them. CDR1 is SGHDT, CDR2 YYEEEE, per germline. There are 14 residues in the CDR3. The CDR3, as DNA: TGTGCCAGCAGCTTGACAGCTAACACCGGGGAGCTGTTTTTT. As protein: CASSLTANTGELFF.

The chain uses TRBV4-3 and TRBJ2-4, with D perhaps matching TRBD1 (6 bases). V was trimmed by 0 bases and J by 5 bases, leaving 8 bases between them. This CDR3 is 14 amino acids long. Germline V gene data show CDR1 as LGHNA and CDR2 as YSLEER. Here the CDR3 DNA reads TGCGCCAGCAGCCAAGACCGACAGGAAAACATTCAGTACTTC. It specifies CASSQDRQENIQYF.

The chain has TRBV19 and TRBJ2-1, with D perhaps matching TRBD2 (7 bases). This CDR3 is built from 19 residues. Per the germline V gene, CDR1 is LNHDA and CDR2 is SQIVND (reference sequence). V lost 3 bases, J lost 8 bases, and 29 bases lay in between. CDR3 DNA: TGTGCCAGTAGTATGGGGGCTCTGGGAAGGGCGGGAGTAGGCTATGAGCAGTTCTTC. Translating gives CASSMGALGRAGVGYEQFF.

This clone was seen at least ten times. CDR3 coding DNA: TGTGCCAGCAGCTTGAGGCGGGGTAATGAGCAGTTCTTC. Translation gives CASSLRRGNEQFF. J is TRBJ2-1 and V is TRBV5-8; D is perhaps TRBD2 (6 bases). With 1 base removed from V and 7 bases from J, the gap between germline ends came to 9 bases. The CDR3 covers 13 residues. Germline values: CDR1 SGHTS, CDR2 YDEGEE.

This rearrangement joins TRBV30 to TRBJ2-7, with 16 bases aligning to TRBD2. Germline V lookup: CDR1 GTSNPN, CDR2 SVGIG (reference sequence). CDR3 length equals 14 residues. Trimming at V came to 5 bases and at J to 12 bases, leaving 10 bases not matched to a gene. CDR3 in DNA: TGTGCCTGGCAGGAAGGGACTAGCGGGAGGGGAATGTACTTC. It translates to CAWQEGTSGRGMYF.

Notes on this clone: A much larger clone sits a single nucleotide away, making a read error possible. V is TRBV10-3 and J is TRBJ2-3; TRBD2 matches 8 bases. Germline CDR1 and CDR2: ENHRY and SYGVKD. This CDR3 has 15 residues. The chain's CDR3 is CSISEWERERDTQYF. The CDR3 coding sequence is TGTTCCATCAGTGAGTGGGAGCGGGAGAGGGATACGCAGTATTTT.

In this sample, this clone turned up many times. CDR3 residues: CASSLQGGHTEAFF. The DNA of the CDR3 is TGTGCCAGCAGCTTACAGGGAGGGCACACTGAAGCTTTCTTT. This chain uses TRBV7-2 with TRBJ1-1; weak D call: TRBD1 (5 bases). Trimming pared 2 bases from V and 3 bases from J, leaving 10 bases between. Germline CDR1 and CDR2: SGHTA and FQGNSA. CDR3 size: 14 residues.

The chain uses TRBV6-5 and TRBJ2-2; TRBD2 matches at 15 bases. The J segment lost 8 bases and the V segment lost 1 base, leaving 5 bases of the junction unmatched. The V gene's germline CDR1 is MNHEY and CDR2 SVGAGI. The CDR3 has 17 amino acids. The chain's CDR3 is CASSYLGLAGGPGELFF. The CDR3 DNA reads TGTGCCAGCAGTTACTTGGGACTAGCGGGAGGCCCTGGGGAGCTGTTTTTT.

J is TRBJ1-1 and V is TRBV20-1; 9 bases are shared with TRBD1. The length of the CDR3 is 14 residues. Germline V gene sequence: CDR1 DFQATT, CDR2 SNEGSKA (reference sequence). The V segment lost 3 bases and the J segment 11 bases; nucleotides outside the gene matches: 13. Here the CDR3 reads CSARDRGRGTVAFF. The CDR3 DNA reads TGCAGTGCTAGGGACAGGGGAAGGGGCACTGTTGCTTTCTTT.

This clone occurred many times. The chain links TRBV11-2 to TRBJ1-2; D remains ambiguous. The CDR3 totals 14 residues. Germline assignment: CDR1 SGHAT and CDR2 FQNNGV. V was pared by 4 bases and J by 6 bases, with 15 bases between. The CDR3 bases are TGTGCCAGCAGCTACCCGTCCCAGTACGATGGCTACACCTTC. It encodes CASSYPSQYDGYTF.

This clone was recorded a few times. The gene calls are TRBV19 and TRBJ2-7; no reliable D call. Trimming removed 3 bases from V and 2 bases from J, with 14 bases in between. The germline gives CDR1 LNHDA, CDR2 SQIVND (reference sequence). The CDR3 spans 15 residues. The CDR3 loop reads CASSMELVRAYEQYF. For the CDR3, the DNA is TGTGCCAGTAGTATGGAGCTAGTTCGAGCCTACGAGCAGTACTTC.

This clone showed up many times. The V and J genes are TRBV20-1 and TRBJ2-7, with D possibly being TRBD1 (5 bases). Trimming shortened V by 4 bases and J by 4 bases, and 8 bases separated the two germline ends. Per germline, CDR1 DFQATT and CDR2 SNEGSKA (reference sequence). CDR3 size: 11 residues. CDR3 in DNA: TGCAGTGCTACGACAGCATACGAGCAGTACTTC. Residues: CSATTAYEQYF.

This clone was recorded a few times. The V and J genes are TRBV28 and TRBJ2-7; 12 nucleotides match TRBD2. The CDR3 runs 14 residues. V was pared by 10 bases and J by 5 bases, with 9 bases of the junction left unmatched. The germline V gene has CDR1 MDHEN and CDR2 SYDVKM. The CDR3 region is CATSVWTSGNEQYF. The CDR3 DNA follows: TGTGCCACTTCTGTATGGACTAGCGGGAACGAGCAGTACTTC. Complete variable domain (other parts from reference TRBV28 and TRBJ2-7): DVKVTQSSRYLVKRTGEKVFLECVQDMDHENMFWYRQDPGLGLRLIYFSYDVKMKEKGDIPEGYSVSREKKERFSLILESASTNQTSMYLCATSVWTSGNEQYFGPGTRLTVT.

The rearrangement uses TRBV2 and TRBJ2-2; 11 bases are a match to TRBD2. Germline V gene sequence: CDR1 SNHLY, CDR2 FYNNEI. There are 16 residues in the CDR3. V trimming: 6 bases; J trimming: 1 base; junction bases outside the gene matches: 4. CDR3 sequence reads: CASRTGLAGNTGELFF. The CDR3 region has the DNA TGTGCCAGCAGGACCGGACTAGCGGGGAACACCGGGGAGCTGTTTTTT.

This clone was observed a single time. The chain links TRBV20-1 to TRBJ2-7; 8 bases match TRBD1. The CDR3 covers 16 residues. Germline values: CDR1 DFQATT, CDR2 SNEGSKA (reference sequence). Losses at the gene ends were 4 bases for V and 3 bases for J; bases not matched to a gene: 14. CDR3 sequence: CSATASPVQGGYEQYF. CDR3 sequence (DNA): TGCAGTGCTACAGCCAGCCCGGTACAGGGGGGCTACGAGCAGTACTTC.

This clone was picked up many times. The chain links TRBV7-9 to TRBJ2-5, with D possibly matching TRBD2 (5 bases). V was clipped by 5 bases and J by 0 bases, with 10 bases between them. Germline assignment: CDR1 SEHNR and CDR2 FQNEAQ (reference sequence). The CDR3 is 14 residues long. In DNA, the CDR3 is TGTGCCAGCAGCCAACTGGGAGACCAAGAGACCCAGTACTTC. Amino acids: CASSQLGDQETQYF.

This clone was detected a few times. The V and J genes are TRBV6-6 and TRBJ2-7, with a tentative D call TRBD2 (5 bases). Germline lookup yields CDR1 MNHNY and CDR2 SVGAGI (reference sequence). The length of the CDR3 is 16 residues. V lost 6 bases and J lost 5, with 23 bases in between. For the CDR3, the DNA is TGTGCCAGCAGCCAACACCGGACGGGGAAGGGCCACGAGCAGTACTTC. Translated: CASSQHRTGKGHEQYF.

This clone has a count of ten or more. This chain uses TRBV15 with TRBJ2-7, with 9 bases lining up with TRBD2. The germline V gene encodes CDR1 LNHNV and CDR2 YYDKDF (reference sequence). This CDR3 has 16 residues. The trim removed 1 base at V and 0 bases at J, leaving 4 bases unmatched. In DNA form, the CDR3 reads TGTGCCACCAGCAGAGCTGGGCGGGAGGGCTCCTACGAGCAGTACTTC. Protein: CATSRAGREGSYEQYF.